This TCR beta chain was identified in a study of blood T cell repertoires in COVID-19. Whole-study context: Samples of COVID-19 (acute and convalescent) were obtained from the United States, Italy and Spain.

The germline CDR1 and CDR2 sequences are SGHNT and YYREEE (reference sequence). The CDR3 has 17 amino acids. Trimming cost V 4 bases and J 7 bases; bases outside gene matches: 10. In the original processing: Estimation of nucleated cell counts was performed using reference gene primer amplification. Sequencing used immunoSEQ multiplex PCR; TCRdb keeps in-frame clones, though not all of them. From that table come the V and J calls and clone size; the DNA was used to work out D and trimming. The sample records 15,000 or so clones, 85% to 90% being singletons. The source is a human donor in a cohort sampled during active COVID-19. V is TRBV5-4 and J is TRBJ2-5; 16 bases are shared with TRBD2. Source material: peripheral blood. CDR3: CASSAGTSGGAYATQYF. The DNA of the CDR3 is TGTGCCAGCAGCGCCGGGACTAGCGGGGGGGCCTATGCGACCCAGTACTTC.